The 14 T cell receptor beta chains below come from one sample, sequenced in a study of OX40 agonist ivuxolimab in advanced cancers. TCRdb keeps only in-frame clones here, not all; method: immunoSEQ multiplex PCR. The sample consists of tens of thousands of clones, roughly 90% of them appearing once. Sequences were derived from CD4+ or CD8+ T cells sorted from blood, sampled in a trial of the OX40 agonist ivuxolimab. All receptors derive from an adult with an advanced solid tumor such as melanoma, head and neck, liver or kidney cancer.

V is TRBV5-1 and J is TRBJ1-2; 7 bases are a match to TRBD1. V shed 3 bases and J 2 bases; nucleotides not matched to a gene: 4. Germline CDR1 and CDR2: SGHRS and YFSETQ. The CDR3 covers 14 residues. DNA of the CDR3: TGCGCCAGCAGCTGGGGGACAGTGAACTATGGCTACACCTTC. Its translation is CASSWGTVNYGYTF.

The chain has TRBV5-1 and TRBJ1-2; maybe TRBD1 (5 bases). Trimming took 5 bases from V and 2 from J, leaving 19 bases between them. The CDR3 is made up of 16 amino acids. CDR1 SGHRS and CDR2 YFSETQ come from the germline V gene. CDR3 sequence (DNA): TGCGCCAGCAGTTTGCCCGGGGCAACACCGAACTATGGCTACACCTTC. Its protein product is CASSLPGATPNYGYTF.

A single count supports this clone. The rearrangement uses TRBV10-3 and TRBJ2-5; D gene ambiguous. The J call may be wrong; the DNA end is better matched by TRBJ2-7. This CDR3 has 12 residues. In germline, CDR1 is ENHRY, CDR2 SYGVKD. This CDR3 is CASSASPYEQYF. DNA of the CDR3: TGTGCCAGCTCGGCCAGCCCCTACGAGCAGTACTTC.

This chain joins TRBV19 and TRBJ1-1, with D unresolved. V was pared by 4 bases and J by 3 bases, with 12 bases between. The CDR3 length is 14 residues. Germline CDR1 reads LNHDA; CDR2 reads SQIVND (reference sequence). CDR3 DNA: TGTGCCAGTAGTACCGAGGGTCAGTACACTGAAGCTTTCTTT. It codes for CASSTEGQYTEAFF.

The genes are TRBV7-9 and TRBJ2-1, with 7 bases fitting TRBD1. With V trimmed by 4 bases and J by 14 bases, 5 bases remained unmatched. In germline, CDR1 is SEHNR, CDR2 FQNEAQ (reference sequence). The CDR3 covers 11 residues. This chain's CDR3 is CASSSTGVKFF. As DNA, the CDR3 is TGTGCCAGCAGCTCCACAGGGGTTAAGTTCTTC.

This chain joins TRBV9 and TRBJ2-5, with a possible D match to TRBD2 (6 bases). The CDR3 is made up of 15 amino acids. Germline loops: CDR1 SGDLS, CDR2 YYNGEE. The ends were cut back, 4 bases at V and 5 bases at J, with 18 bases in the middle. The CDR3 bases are TGTGCCAGCAGCCCCCGGGGGTCAGGTCCGGAGACCCAGTACTTC. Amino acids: CASSPRGSGPETQYF.

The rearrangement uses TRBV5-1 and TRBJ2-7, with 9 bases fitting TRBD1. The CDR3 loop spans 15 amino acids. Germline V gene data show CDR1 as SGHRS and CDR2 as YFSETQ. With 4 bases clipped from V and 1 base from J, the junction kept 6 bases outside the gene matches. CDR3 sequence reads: CASSTTGGGSYEQYF. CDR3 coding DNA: TGCGCCAGCAGCACCACAGGGGGCGGTTCCTACGAGCAGTACTTC.

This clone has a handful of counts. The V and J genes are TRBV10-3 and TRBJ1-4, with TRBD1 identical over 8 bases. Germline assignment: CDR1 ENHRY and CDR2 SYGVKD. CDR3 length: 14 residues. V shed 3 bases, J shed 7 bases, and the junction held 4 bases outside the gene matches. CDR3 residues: CAISEGTGAEKLFF. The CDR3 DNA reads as TGTGCCATCAGTGAAGGGACAGGCGCTGAAAAACTGTTTTTT.

The CDR3 nucleotides are TGTGCCACCCGACTAGCGGGGGACAATGAGCAGTTCTTC. Translation gives CATRLAGDNEQFF. The rearrangement uses TRBV2 and TRBJ2-1; TRBD2 matches 12 bases. Germline values: CDR1 SNHLY, CDR2 FYNNEI. V shed 10 bases and J 5 bases; nucleotides not matched to a gene: 3. The CDR3 is 13 amino acids.

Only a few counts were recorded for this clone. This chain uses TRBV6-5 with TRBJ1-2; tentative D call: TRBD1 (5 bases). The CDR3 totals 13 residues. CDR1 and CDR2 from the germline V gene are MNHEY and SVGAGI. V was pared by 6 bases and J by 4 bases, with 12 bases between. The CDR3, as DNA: TGTGCCAGCAGGCGGGACCCCCTCTATGGCTACACCTTC. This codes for CASRRDPLYGYTF.

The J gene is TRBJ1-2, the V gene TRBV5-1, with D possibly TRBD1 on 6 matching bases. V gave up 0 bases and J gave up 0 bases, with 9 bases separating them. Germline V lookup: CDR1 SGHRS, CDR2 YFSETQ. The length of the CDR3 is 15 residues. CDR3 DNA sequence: TGCGCCAGCAGCTTGGGGGGGACAACTAACTATGGCTACACCTTC. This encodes CASSLGGTTNYGYTF.

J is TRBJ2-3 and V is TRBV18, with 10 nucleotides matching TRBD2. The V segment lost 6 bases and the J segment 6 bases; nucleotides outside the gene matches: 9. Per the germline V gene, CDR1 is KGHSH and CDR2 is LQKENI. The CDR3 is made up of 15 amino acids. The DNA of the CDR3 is TGTGCCAGCTCTCTAAGCGGGGGGGATGAGGATACGCAGTATTTT. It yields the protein CASSLSGGDEDTQYF.

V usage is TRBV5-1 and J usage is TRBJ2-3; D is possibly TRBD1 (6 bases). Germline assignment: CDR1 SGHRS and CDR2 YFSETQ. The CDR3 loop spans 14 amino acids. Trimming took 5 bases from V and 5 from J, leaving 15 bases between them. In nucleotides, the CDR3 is TGCGCCAGCAGTAGCAGGGGCCTTGGAGATACGCAGTATTTT. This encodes CASSSRGLGDTQYF.

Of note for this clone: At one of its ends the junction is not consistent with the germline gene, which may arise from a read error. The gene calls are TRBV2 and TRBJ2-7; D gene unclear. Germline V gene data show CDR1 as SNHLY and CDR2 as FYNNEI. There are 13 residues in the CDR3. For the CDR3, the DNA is TGTGCCAGCAGTAAGGACCTCCCCTACAAGCAGTACTTC. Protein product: CASSKDLPYKQYF. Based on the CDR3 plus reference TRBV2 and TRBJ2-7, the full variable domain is EPEVTQTPSHQVTQMGQEVILRCVPISNHLYFYWYRQILGQKVEFLVSFYNNEISEKSEIFDDQFSVERPDGSNFTLKIRSTKLEDSAMYFCASSKDLPYKQYFGPGTRLTVT.